Sequencing of this T cell receptor (beta chain) was carried out in a study of blood T cells in healthy people across ages. Trimming left V 1 base short and J 4 bases short, with 13 bases between. The CDR3 runs 15 residues. Per the germline V gene, CDR1 is SGHDN and CDR2 is FVKESK. This clonotype came up a few times. A J-beta primer mix and a sample-barcoded 5' primer were used in a second PCR of about 7 to 12 cycles. TCRdb re-called the 5' RACE reads with MiXCR, one entry per CDR3 protein. Among approximately 490,000 distinct CDR3 sequences listed, 24% were seen once. These data were also filed under a second study, of T cells of mothers and their children. As that study records: The data showed no persistent microchimeric T cell clones.

The sample comprised blood. This receptor was obtained from a boy between 10 and 17 years old in good health. The rearrangement uses TRBV14 and TRBJ1-2; D gene ambiguous. CDR3 protein: CASSQASGSGYGYTF. Written as DNA, the CDR3 is TGTGCCAGCAGCCAAGCTTCGGGATCCGGCTATGGCTACACCTTC.